This T cell receptor (beta chain) was recovered during a study of identical twins. TCRdb used MiXCR to reprocess the 5' RACE reads, holding one entry per CDR3 protein. Of some 500,000 distinct CDR3 sequences listed, roughly an eighth are singletons. Every sampled donor was Caucasian and healthy. This clonotype has just a few counts. The antigen is unknown. Trimming took off 8 bases at V and 5 bases at J, with 14 bases between the two ends. The germline V gene encodes CDR1 SNHLY and CDR2 FYNNEI. The length of the CDR3 is 13 residues. Whole-study findings and limits: There were fewer insertions in abundant cord blood beta clonotypes, but memory repertoires showed no such pattern. The study based its conclusions on cross-sectional statistical analysis and did not follow the same donors.

These records were also assigned to another study, of yellow fever vaccine responses in identical twins. That report adds: Among the twins, the vaccine T cell response reportedly seemed partly convergent and partly personalized.

The TCR sequence derives from a woman aged 18-29 years in good health. The chain is built from TRBV2 and TRBJ2-3, with TRBD2 as a possible D gene (5 bases). Sequencing used CD4+ T cells sorted from blood. The CDR3 DNA follows: TGTGCCAGCGGAGGACCCGTAAGAGATACGCAGTATTTT. Its translation is CASGGPVRDTQYF.